This TCR beta chain was sequenced for a study of blood T cells in healthy people across ages. Study results and caveats: Relative to aged donors, long-lived donors carried more naive CD4+ cells and displayed higher diversity.

A word on this clonotype: Antigen unknown.

Using a J-beta primer mix together with a sample-barcoded 5' primer, a second PCR was run for roughly 6 to 11 cycles. CDR3-containing paired-end reads numbered at least 2.5 million in each sample. TCRdb ran MiXCR on the 5' RACE reads and lists one entry per CDR3 protein. This sample has 450,000 to 600,000 distinct CDR3 sequences, with approximately 26% found just once. CDR1 is SGHKS and CDR2 is YYEKEE in the germline V gene (reference sequence). The length of the CDR3 is 15 residues. V shed 5 bases, J shed 6 bases, and the junction held 11 bases outside the gene matches. A further study also used this sample, focusing on T cells of mothers and their children. That paper states: The study obtained over 9 million TCR beta CDR3 reads per mother and a few million per child.

This sequence originates from a boy aged 2-9 years in good health. The chain links TRBV5-5 to TRBJ2-7; TRBD1 aligns across 10 bases. The sample consisted of blood. The CDR3 DNA is TGTGCCAGCAGGCAAACGGACGGGACAGGGGTCGAGCAGTACTTC. It specifies CASRQTDGTGVEQYF.